These 14 T cell receptor beta chains were sequenced from one sample in a study of blood T cell repertoires in COVID-19 (dated by TCRdb to about 2020). The method was the immunoSEQ multiplex PCR assay. In its TCRdb copy, this immuneACCESS table keeps in-frame sequences only and misses some clones. Where compared with another copy, unresolved V genes explain less than half of these, and the others have no known cause. The sample table lists some 160,000 clones, approximately 91% of them with a count of one. The ten most abundant clones make up around 5% of the sample. Source material: peripheral blood. The source of these receptors is a man younger than 35 with COVID-19, enrolled during active disease.

J is TRBJ2-1 and V is TRBV11-2, with a weak D call TRBD2 (5 bases). Trimming removed 1 base from V and 9 bases from J, with 7 bases in between. There are 12 residues in the CDR3. CDR1 is SGHAT and CDR2 is FQNNGV in the germline V gene. CDR3 nucleotide sequence: TGTGCCAGCAGCTTAGGAGGGAGTGAGCAGTTCTTC. Protein sequence: CASSLGGSEQFF.

Here the CDR3 reads CASSPTNPGLAGVGNEQFF. CDR3 coding DNA: TGCGCCAGCAGCCCGACAAACCCGGGACTAGCGGGAGTGGGCAATGAGCAGTTCTTC. The rearrangement uses TRBV23-1 and TRBJ2-1; 14 nucleotides agree with TRBD2. TRBV23-1 is labeled an ORF, and its function is uncertain. The V gene end was trimmed by 6 bases and the J gene end by 6 bases; junction bases not matched to a gene: 16. This CDR3 spans 19 amino acids.

A remark on this clone: The sample holds other DNA sequences that translate to the same CDR3. V is TRBV27 and J is TRBJ2-7, with TRBD1 identical over 9 bases. J lost 4 bases, V lost 2 bases, and 3 bases had no gene match. Germline V gene sequence: CDR1 MNHEY, CDR2 SMNVEV (reference sequence). The CDR3 spans 14 residues. CDR3 residues: CASSLGTGLYEQYF. CDR3 DNA: TGTGCCAGCAGTTTAGGGACAGGGTTGTACGAGCAGTACTTC.

The genes are TRBV6-5 and TRBJ2-3; D not resolved. Trimming removed 9 bases at V and 3 bases at J, with 10 bases between. Germline CDR1 reads MNHEY; CDR2 reads SVGAGI. This CDR3 region has 12 residues. For the CDR3, the DNA is TGTGCCAGAGCCCCGGAGACAGATACGCAGTATTTT. Translation: CARAPETDTQYF.

The V gene is TRBV24-1, the J gene TRBJ2-1; 9 bases line up with TRBD2. Germline assignment: CDR1 KGHDR and CDR2 SFDVKD. V shed 5 bases, J shed 12 bases, and the junction held 13 bases outside the gene matches. The CDR3 length is 15 residues. The chain's CDR3 is CATSGLGSGSRRQFF. The CDR3 DNA follows: TGTGCCACCAGTGGGCTCGGTAGCGGGAGCCGAAGGCAGTTCTTC.

The V and J genes are TRBV24-1 and TRBJ2-7; D might be TRBD1 (5 bases). The germline CDR1 and CDR2 sequences are KGHDR and SFDVKD. The V and J ends lost 3 bases and 6 bases respectively, with 14 bases between them. The CDR3 contains 14 residues. CDR3 nucleotide sequence: TGTGCCACCAGTGATAGGGGCAGTCCTGGCGAGCAGTACTTC. This translates into CATSDRGSPGEQYF.

The CDR3: CASRAWVWAGSTYEQYF. The DNA of the CDR3 is TGTGCCAGCAGGGCGTGGGTTTGGGCAGGAAGCACCTACGAGCAGTACTTC. J is TRBJ2-7 and V is TRBV6-9; D call uncertain. The CDR3 loop spans 17 amino acids. Germline loops: CDR1 MNHGY, CDR2 SVAAGI. V was cut by 6 bases and J by 2 bases, with 23 bases left in between.

The chain has TRBV4-2 and TRBJ2-7; D remains unclear. The CDR3 runs to 15 residues. Germline V gives CDR1 LGHNA, CDR2 YNFKEQ. V dropped 0 bases and J dropped 1 base, with 10 bases sitting between them. CDR3 sequence (DNA): TGTGCCAGCAGCCAAGATCTCCTGTTGTCCTACGAGCAGTACTTC. The encoded protein is CASSQDLLLSYEQYF.

This chain links TRBV18 with TRBJ1-2, with 8 positions matching TRBD1. J was trimmed by 8 bases and V by 0 bases; bases with no gene match: 8. Germline V gene sequence: CDR1 KGHSH, CDR2 LQKENI. The CDR3 covers 15 residues. The CDR3 reads CASSPPTTGTGGYTF. The CDR3 bases are TGTGCCAGCTCACCACCCACTACCGGGACAGGAGGCTACACCTTC.

This chain uses TRBV30 with TRBJ2-7, with 11 bases matching TRBD2. CDR1 GTSNPN and CDR2 SVGIG come from the germline V gene (reference sequence). V dropped 1 base and J dropped 12; count of bases not matched to a gene: 5. CDR3 length equals 12 residues. In DNA form, the CDR3 reads TGTGCCTGGAGTGAGGCTAGCGGGAGGTTGTACTTC. Amino acid sequence: CAWSEASGRLYF.

This chain joins TRBV24-1 and TRBJ2-1; 12 bases map to TRBD2. The CDR3 runs 16 residues. Germline lookup yields CDR1 KGHDR and CDR2 SFDVKD. After removal of 4 bases from V and 8 bases from J, the junction contained 8 bases not matched to a gene. The CDR3 bases are TGTGCCACCAGTGACAATCTAGCGGGAGGGCCACATGAGCAGTTCTTC. Protein: CATSDNLAGGPHEQFF.

CDR3 residues: CASSLTGGTEAFF. Here the CDR3 DNA reads TGCGCCAGCAGCCTGACAGGGGGCACTGAAGCTTTCTTT. The chain couples TRBV5-1 to TRBJ1-1, with 9 nucleotides matching TRBD1. CDR1 is SGHRS and CDR2 is YFSETQ in the germline V gene. J lost 4 bases, V lost 4 bases, and 2 bases had no gene match. The length of the CDR3 is 13 residues.

The chain employs TRBV24-1 and TRBJ1-5; 7 nucleotides match TRBD1. The CDR3 has 16 residues. From germline, CDR1 is KGHDR and CDR2 SFDVKD. V dropped 7 bases and J dropped 5; count of bases not matched to a gene: 13. Here the CDR3 reads CATRNRGHPFYQPQHF. The CDR3 DNA sequence: TGTGCCACCAGAAACAGGGGCCACCCTTTTTATCAGCCCCAGCATTTT.

This clone came up a few times. This sequence joins TRBV6-2 or TRBV6-3 and TRBJ1-6, with D uncertain. CDR3 size: 15 residues. Trimming stripped 0 bases from V and 7 bases from J, with 10 bases between. Germline CDR1 reads MNHEY; CDR2 reads SVGEGT. CDR3 nucleotide sequence: TGTGCCAGCAGTTACTCACCGAGAGCGAATTCACCCCTCCACTTT. Encoded protein: CASSYSPRANSPLHF.